Below are 14 T cell receptor beta chains sequenced from a single sample in a study of somatic mutations in cytotoxic T cells in rheumatoid arthritis. The table came from immunoSEQ multiplex PCR; TCRdb's copy has only in-frame clones and leaves some out. The data show roughly 20,000 clones, approximately 80% seen once. Sequenced sample: CD8+ T cells sorted from blood. These receptors all come from an adult with rheumatoid arthritis.

The rearrangement uses TRBV11-3 and TRBJ1-2; D is unclear. The CDR3 has 13 residues. Trimming left V 8 bases short and J 7 bases short, with 17 bases between. Germline V gene data show CDR1 as SGHNT and CDR2 as YENEEA. The CDR3, as DNA: TGTGCCAGCGGTCCCAGCCATGTTGGTGGCTACACCTTC. Protein: CASGPSHVGGYTF.

J is TRBJ2-7 and V is TRBV7-8; 10 bases fit TRBD2. The CDR3 spans 14 residues. Losses at the gene ends were 5 bases for V and 5 bases for J; bases not matched to a gene: 6. Germline lookup yields CDR1 SGHVS and CDR2 FQNEAQ. CDR3 protein: CASSPGLAKHEQYF. The CDR3 DNA reads TGTGCCAGCAGCCCGGGACTAGCGAAACACGAGCAGTACTTC. The full variable domain, completed using reference TRBV7-8 and TRBJ2-7, is GAGVSQSPRYKVAKRGQDVALRCDPISGHVSLFWYQQALGQGPEFLTYFQNEAQLDKSGLPSDRFFAERPEGSVSTLKIQRTQQEDSAVYLCASSPGLAKHEQYFGPGTRLTVT.

The genes are TRBV11-2 and TRBJ2-7; 8 bases are a match to TRBD2. The J segment lost 5 bases and the V segment lost 2 bases, leaving 17 bases of the junction unmatched. CDR1 and CDR2 from the germline V gene are SGHAT and FQNNGV. This CDR3 is built from 18 residues. The CDR3, as DNA: TGTGCCAGCAGCTTAAATCCTAGCGGGCGTACTAGGGGGGACGAGCAGTACTTC. Encoded protein: CASSLNPSGRTRGDEQYF. Supplemented by reference TRBV11-2 and TRBJ2-7, the full variable domain reads EAGVAQSPRYKIIEKRQSVAFWCNPISGHATLYWYQQILGQGPKLLIQFQNNGVVDDSQLPKDRFSAERLKGVDSTLKIQPAKLEDSAVYLCASSLNPSGRTRGDEQYFGPGTRLTVT.

This chain's CDR3 is CASSKRDGVYEQYV. In DNA, the CDR3 is TGTGCCAGCAGTAAGCGTGACGGAGTCTACGAGCAGTACGTC. The chain recombines TRBV6-1 with TRBJ2-7; D call uncertain. This CDR3 comprises 14 residues. CDR1 and CDR2 (germline): MNHNS, SASEGT. V dropped 5 bases and J dropped 3 bases, with 14 bases sitting between them.

This clone appeared a few times. This CDR3 is CASSPTGSGANVLTF. In DNA form, the CDR3 reads TGTGCCAGCAGCCCCACAGGGTCCGGGGCCAACGTCCTGACTTTC. The chain joins TRBV7-9 to TRBJ2-6; D perhaps matches TRBD1 (6 bases). This CDR3 comprises 15 residues. Germline values: CDR1 SEHNR, CDR2 FQNEAQ (reference sequence). V was pared by 5 bases and J by 4 bases, with 12 bases between. Full variable domain (rest looked up from reference TRBV7-9 and TRBJ2-6): DTGVSQNPRHKITKRGQNVTFRCDPISEHNRLYWYRQTLGQGPEFLTYFQNEAQLEKSRLLSDRFSAERPKGSFSTLEIQRTEQGDSAMYLCASSPTGSGANVLTFGAGSRLTVL.

The sample holds one count of this clone. V and J are TRBV2 and TRBJ2-7, with D perhaps assigned TRBD1 or TRBD2 (6 bases each). Between the trimmed V and J ends, which lost 8 bases and 2 bases, there was a span of 19 bases. Germline V CDR1 and CDR2: SNHLY, FYNNEI. This CDR3 spans 15 amino acids. In nucleotides, the CDR3 is TGTGCCAGCTACGGGGAGGCAGGGGCTACCTACGAGCAGTACGTC. Translating it yields CASYGEAGATYEQYV.

The chain joins TRBV28 to TRBJ2-3; D remains ambiguous. The CDR3 covers 14 residues. V was pared by 4 bases and J by 4 bases, with 12 bases between. Germline CDR1 is MDHEN and CDR2 is SYDVKM. This chain's CDR3 is CASSSGSAADTQYF. Written as DNA, the CDR3 is TGTGCCAGCAGTTCCGGGTCGGCGGCAGATACGCAGTATTTT.

In nucleotides, the CDR3 is TGTGCCAGCATCCCGGGACAGGCCCCTAACTATGGCTACACCTTC. This codes for CASIPGQAPNYGYTF. The V call is TRBV2, the J call TRBJ1-2; 8 bases agree with TRBD1. There are 15 residues in the CDR3. V lost 7 bases to trimming and J lost 0 bases; unmatched junction nucleotides: 7. CDR1 is SNHLY, CDR2 FYNNEI, per germline.

The V and J genes are TRBV9 and TRBJ2-2, with TRBD1 matching over 10 bases. The CDR3 spans 21 residues. Germline CDR1 SGDLS, CDR2 YYNGEE. V was clipped by 3 bases and J by 4 bases; unmatched bases: 21. The CDR3 nucleotides read TGTGCCAGCAGCGGTCGGGGTCTCCCGGGACAGGGGAGGGTGGGCACCGGGGAGCTGTTTTTT. This gives the protein CASSGRGLPGQGRVGTGELFF. The full variable domain, its missing parts supplied by reference TRBV9 and TRBJ2-2, is DSGVTQTPKHLITATGQRVTLRCSPRSGDLSVYWYQQSLDQGLQFLIQYYNGEERAKGNILERFSAQQFPDLHSELNLSSLELGDSALYFCASSGRGLPGQGRVGTGELFFGEGSRLTVL.

This chain links TRBV19 with TRBJ1-1; possibly TRBD1 for D (5 bases). The V end was cut by 4 bases, the J end by 5 bases, with 14 bases between. The CDR3 is 14 residues long. Germline V lookup: CDR1 LNHDA, CDR2 SQIVND (reference sequence). In DNA form, the CDR3 reads TGTGCCAGTAGTACGTACGGGGGAAGGACTGAAGCTTTCTTT. Residues: CASSTYGGRTEAFF. Using reference TRBV19 and TRBJ1-1 for the parts outside the CDR3, the full variable domain is DGGITQSPKYLFRKEGQNVTLSCEQNLNHDAMYWYRQDPGQGLRLIYYSQIVNDFQKGDIAEGYSVSREKKESFPLTVTSAQKNPTAFYLCASSTYGGRTEAFFGQGTRLTVV.

The chain is built from TRBV6-1 and TRBJ2-7; 7 bases map to TRBD2. This CDR3 is 14 amino acids long. J gave up 2 bases and V 2 bases, and 3 bases lay outside the gene matches. The germline CDR1 and CDR2 sequences are MNHNS and SASEGT. CDR3 DNA sequence: TGTGCCAGCAGTGAATGGGGGGGAACCTACGAGCAGTACGTC. Encoded protein: CASSEWGGTYEQYV.

This clone has just one count. The rearrangement links TRBV5-1 to TRBJ2-1; D might be TRBD2 (5 bases). The V end lost 0 bases, the J end lost 10 bases, and 14 bases lay between the germline ends. The CDR3 is 14 amino acids. Germline V CDR1 and CDR2: SGHRS, YFSETQ. The CDR3 DNA follows: TGCGCCAGCAGCTTGGTGGGCCTAGCTGGGGAGCAGTTCTTC. It codes for CASSLVGLAGEQFF.

The rearrangement joins TRBV13 to TRBJ1-2; a possible D gene is TRBD1 (5 bases). The V gene lost 4 bases and the J gene lost 4 bases, with 25 bases spanning the gap. Germline V gives CDR1 PRHDT, CDR2 FYEKMQ (reference sequence). CDR3 size: 18 residues. The CDR3 region is CASSSHGDPPRESYGYTF. The CDR3 coding sequence is TGTGCCAGCAGCTCCCACGGGGACCCACCCCGGGAGTCCTATGGCTACACCTTC.

The chain links TRBV10-3 to TRBJ1-1; no firm D call. The CDR3 is made up of 14 amino acids. The germline V gene encodes CDR1 ENHRY and CDR2 SYGVKD. The V end lost 1 base, the J end lost 7 bases, and 13 bases lay between the germline ends. The CDR3 is CAISECASYCEAFF. The CDR3 DNA follows: TGTGCCATCAGTGAGTGCGCCTCGTATTGTGAAGCTTTCTTT.